This entry lists 24 T cell receptor beta chains sequenced from one sample in a study of technical replicates of blood from several donors. The protocol was immunoSEQ multiplex PCR, while the TCRdb copy is restricted to in-frame clones and leaves out a portion. The repertoire holds 65,000 to 95,000 clones, with around 97% as singletons. Sequencing was performed on T cells isolated from PBMCs. The receptors stem from a human donor in good health.

For the CDR3, the DNA is TGTGCTAGTGGTTTCTGGGGGGGAGGGAACACCGGGGAGCTGTTTTTT. Translation: CASGFWGGGNTGELFF. J is TRBJ2-2 and V is TRBV12-5; the match to TRBD2 covers 7 bases. This CDR3 spans 16 amino acids. The trim removed 3 bases at V and 1 base at J, leaving 5 bases unmatched. Germline loops: CDR1 LGHNT, CDR2 FRNRAP.

The chain couples TRBV4-1 to TRBJ1-4; TRBD1 aligns across 7 bases. Germline-derived CDR1 and CDR2 are MGHRA and YSYEKL. The length of the CDR3 is 18 residues. Losses at the gene ends were 7 bases for V and 2 bases for J; bases not matched to a gene: 16. CDR3 amino acids: CASKLFASKTGTNEKLFF. The CDR3 region has the DNA TGCGCCAGCAAATTGTTCGCTTCCAAGACAGGGACTAATGAAAAACTGTTTTTT.

The chain employs TRBV9 and TRBJ1-3; 7 nucleotides match TRBD1. CDR1 is SGDLS, CDR2 YYNGEE, per germline. V shed 3 bases, J shed 6 bases, and the junction held 12 bases outside the gene matches. This CDR3 region has 16 residues. CDR3 loop: CASSEAPRGFENTIYF. CDR3 in DNA: TGTGCCAGCAGCGAGGCCCCCAGGGGGTTCGAAAACACCATATATTTT.

The chain recombines TRBV27 with TRBJ2-7; D not resolved. V was trimmed by 2 bases and J by 2 bases, leaving 10 bases between them. Germline V gives CDR1 MNHEY, CDR2 SMNVEV (reference sequence). This CDR3 is built from 14 residues. The CDR3 DNA is TGTGCCAGCAGTTTAAGTAGCTCCCCCTACGAGCAGTACTTC. Encoded protein: CASSLSSSPYEQYF.

The chain couples TRBV6-5 to TRBJ1-2, with D possibly matching TRBD1 (5 bases). CDR3 size: 15 residues. CDR1 is MNHEY and CDR2 is SVGAGI in the germline V gene. With 4 bases removed from V and 4 bases from J, the gap between germline ends came to 16 bases. CDR3 amino acids: CASSFSPGLPYGYTF. CDR3 nucleotide sequence: TGTGCCAGCAGTTTTTCTCCGGGACTCCCCTATGGCTACACCTTC.

The CDR3 DNA reads TGTGCCACCACCGGGGGACAGGGGTGGAATTCACCCCTCCACTTT. This encodes CATTGGQGWNSPLHF. The V gene is TRBV15, the J gene TRBJ1-6; the match to TRBD1 covers 10 bases. The length of the CDR3 is 15 residues. The V segment lost 7 bases and the J segment 7 bases; nucleotides outside the gene matches: 7. Germline values: CDR1 LNHNV, CDR2 YYDKDF (reference sequence).

The chain combines TRBV6-1 with TRBJ2-7; a possible D gene is TRBD2 (6 bases). Germline CDR1 reads MNHNS; CDR2 reads SASEGT. V lost 4 bases, J lost 4 bases, and 11 bases lay in between. This CDR3 is 13 amino acids long. The CDR3 here is CASSGREVYEQYF. The CDR3 DNA is TGTGCCAGCAGTGGAAGGGAGGTGTACGAGCAGTACTTC.

The CDR3 region has the DNA TGTGCTAGTGGTTTGACAGCGACCGGGACTAGCGGCTCCTACGAGCAGTACTTC. The encoded protein is CASGLTATGTSGSYEQYF. The chain joins TRBV12-5 to TRBJ2-7, with TRBD2 identical over 11 bases. J was trimmed by 0 bases and V by 2 bases; bases with no gene match: 9. The CDR3 spans 18 residues. CDR1 is LGHNT and CDR2 is FRNRAP in the germline V gene.

The chain uses TRBV5-1 and TRBJ2-5; D is possibly TRBD1 (6 bases). The CDR3 contains 15 residues. Germline CDR1 and CDR2: SGHRS and YFSETQ. Trimming pared 3 bases from V and 2 bases from J, leaving 14 bases between. CDR3: CASSWTGQSQETQYF. In nucleotides, the CDR3 is TGCGCCAGCAGCTGGACCGGACAGTCACAAGAGACCCAGTACTTC. The full variable domain, in which reference TRBV5-1 and TRBJ2-5 provide the parts outside the CDR3, is KAGVTQTPRYLIKTRGQQVTLSCSPISGHRSVSWYQQTPGQGLQFLFEYFSETQRNKGNFPGRFSGRQFSNSRSEMNVSTLELGDSALYLCASSWTGQSQETQYFGPGTRLLVL.

This chain connects TRBV5-1 to TRBJ2-1, with D tentatively TRBD2 (6 bases). Trimming pared 4 bases from V and 4 bases from J, leaving 9 bases between. CDR3 length equals 13 residues. CDR1 is SGHRS and CDR2 is YFSETQ in the germline V gene. CDR3 region: CASSPGRYNEQFF. The DNA of the CDR3 is TGCGCCAGCAGCCCGGGGAGGTACAATGAGCAGTTCTTC.

The V call is TRBV5-1, the J call TRBJ1-6, with 9 bases lining up with TRBD1. This CDR3 has 15 residues. V lost 4 bases, J lost 8 bases, and 7 bases stayed unmatched. Germline CDR1 SGHRS, CDR2 YFSETQ. In DNA, the CDR3 is TGCGCCAGCAGCGGGACAGGGTCTCCCGATTCACCCCTCCACTTT. It yields the protein CASSGTGSPDSPLHF.

This clone was counted once. CDR3 in DNA: TGTGCCAGCAGAGGGGGCAACTCTGGAAACACCATATATTTT. This gives the protein CASRGGNSGNTIYF. The rearrangement joins TRBV21-1 to TRBJ1-3; the table's D call, TRBD1, was not checked against the DNA. TRBV21-1 constitutes a pseudogene. The CDR3 extends over 14 amino acids.

The genes are TRBV28 and TRBJ2-1; 10 nucleotides line up with TRBD2. Germline CDR1 is MDHEN and CDR2 is SYDVKM. The trim removed 2 bases at V and 9 bases at J, leaving 10 bases unmatched. The CDR3 has 16 amino acids. CDR3 residues: CASSLVPSGSIGEQFF. The CDR3, as DNA: TGTGCCAGCAGTTTAGTCCCTAGCGGGAGTATAGGTGAGCAGTTCTTC.

This chain uses TRBV6-6 with TRBJ2-7; 8 nucleotides agree with TRBD1. The CDR3 contains 14 residues. Germline CDR1 is MNHNY and CDR2 is SVGAGI (reference sequence). The trim removed 6 bases at V and 0 bases at J, leaving 4 bases unmatched. CDR3 sequence: CASRGQVDSYEQYF. CDR3 DNA sequence: TGTGCCAGCAGGGGACAGGTAGACTCCTACGAGCAGTACTTC.

The genes are TRBV7-8 and TRBJ2-7; 14 nucleotides align to TRBD2. The CDR3 runs 14 residues. CDR1 and CDR2 (germline): SGHVS, FQNEAQ. V was pared by 5 bases and J by 6 bases, with 3 bases of the junction left unmatched. CDR3 sequence: CASSLGLAGGEQYF. Here the CDR3 DNA reads TGTGCCAGCAGCCTAGGACTAGCGGGAGGCGAGCAGTACTTC. The full variable domain, rest sourced from reference TRBV7-8 and TRBJ2-7, is GAGVSQSPRYKVAKRGQDVALRCDPISGHVSLFWYQQALGQGPEFLTYFQNEAQLDKSGLPSDRFFAERPEGSVSTLKIQRTQQEDSAVYLCASSLGLAGGEQYFGPGTRLTVT.

This clone was found once. V is TRBV6-6 and J is TRBJ1-5, with D maybe TRBD1 (6 bases). V dropped 5 bases and J dropped 4 bases, with 18 bases sitting between them. CDR1 is MNHNY, CDR2 SVGAGI, per germline (reference sequence). The CDR3 covers 16 residues. The CDR3 is CASSHHPQGRNQPQHF. In DNA, the CDR3 is TGTGCCAGCAGTCACCATCCCCAGGGGCGAAATCAGCCCCAGCATTTT.

The V and J genes are TRBV7-9 and TRBJ2-5; tentative D call: TRBD1 (6 bases). The V gene's germline CDR1 is SEHNR and CDR2 FQNEAQ (reference sequence). This CDR3 region has 13 residues. V lost 2 bases, J lost 5 bases, and 9 bases lay in between. Here the CDR3 DNA reads TGTGCCAGCAGCTTAAACAGGGCGGAGACCCAGTACTTC. Residues: CASSLNRAETQYF.

The V call is TRBV7-9, the J call TRBJ2-7, with 7 bases aligning to TRBD2. V trimming: 1 base; J trimming: 7 bases; junction bases outside the gene matches: 10. Germline CDR1 is SEHNR and CDR2 is FQNEAQ (reference sequence). The CDR3 consists of 15 residues. CDR3 in amino acids: CASSLVRGLPLEQYF. CDR3 nucleotide sequence: TGTGCCAGCAGCTTAGTAAGGGGACTACCTTTGGAGCAGTACTTC.

The CDR3 sequence is CASRPQGIGNTIYF. In DNA, the CDR3 is TGTGCCAGCAGACCGCAGGGTATAGGAAACACCATATATTTT. This chain links TRBV28 with TRBJ1-3; a possible D gene is TRBD1 (5 bases). CDR3 length equals 14 residues. The germline V gene has CDR1 MDHEN and CDR2 SYDVKM. Deletions cut 6 bases from V and 4 bases from J, with 13 bases between.

V is TRBV6-1 and J is TRBJ2-3, with 9 nucleotides matching TRBD2. The germline V gene encodes CDR1 MNHNS and CDR2 SASEGT. The V and J ends lost 4 bases and 3 bases, in that order; junction bases with no gene match: 8. The CDR3 has 16 residues. CDR3 sequence reads: CASSARLAGSTDTQYF. CDR3 bases: TGTGCCAGCAGTGCCCGGCTAGCGGGATCTACAGATACGCAGTATTTT.

The rearrangement joins TRBV4-2 to TRBJ2-3; TRBD2 agrees at 11 bases. Losses at the gene ends were 4 bases for V and 2 bases for J; bases not matched to a gene: 8. The CDR3 contains 17 residues. Germline assignment: CDR1 LGHNA and CDR2 YNFKEQ. The DNA of the CDR3 is TGTGCCAGCAGCCGGGTACTAGCGGGAGATTCCACAGATACGCAGTATTTT. Its translation is CASSRVLAGDSTDTQYF.

This chain links TRBV6-1 with TRBJ2-5; the match to TRBD1 covers 7 bases. V lost 8 bases, J lost 6 bases, and 6 bases stayed unmatched. This CDR3 has 12 residues. The germline V gene has CDR1 MNHNS and CDR2 SASEGT. CDR3 loop: CASVTGKKTQYF. The DNA of the CDR3 is TGTGCCAGCGTGACAGGGAAGAAGACCCAGTACTTC.

The chain carries TRBV5-1 and TRBJ2-5; 10 bases are a match to TRBD2. This CDR3 spans 18 amino acids. Germline CDR1 SGHRS, CDR2 YFSETQ. V was pared by 1 base and J by 0 bases, with 9 bases of the junction left unmatched. The CDR3 here is CASSLIQRGGRNQETQYF. The CDR3 DNA follows: TGCGCCAGCAGCTTGATCCAGCGGGGGGGCCGAAACCAAGAGACCCAGTACTTC.

The rearrangement joins TRBV9 to TRBJ2-1; D not certain. CDR3 length: 14 residues. Between the trimmed V and J ends, which lost 1 base and 3 bases, there was a span of 8 bases. Germline V gene data show CDR1 as SGDLS and CDR2 as YYNGEE. The CDR3, as DNA: TGTGCCAGCAGCGTAAATCCCAACTACAATGAGCAGTTCTTC. Translation: CASSVNPNYNEQFF.